The rows below give T cell receptor beta chains drawn from one sample of a study of blood T cell repertoires in COVID-19. Profiled with immunoSEQ multiplex PCR; TCRdb holds only in-frame clones, not every one. The sample has 150,000 to 200,000 clones; about four fifths are singletons. The sequencing input was PBMCs or T cells enriched from blood (not recorded which). These receptors originate from a man aged 60 to 69 who had recovered from COVID-19. The CDR3 runs from the conserved cysteine through the conserved F or W. Size values are once, few and many counts, or a class for expanded clones, and some rows have none.

clone_size j_call v_call cdr3_aa
- TRBJ2-7 TRBV11-2 CASSLGDTKPYEQYF
once TRBJ2-1 TRBV7-3 CASSLRSGLAGWDEQFF
- TRBJ2-2 TRBV7-3 CASSSTGYTGELFF
few TRBJ1-5 TRBV6-1 CASSDGLPQHF
- TRBJ2-1 TRBV5-6 CASSLPGLDYNEQFF
- TRBJ2-7 TRBV4-1 CASSLGGTASYEQYF
- TRBJ2-1 TRBV11-2 CASSLGSLLYNEQFF
few TRBJ1-1 TRBV18 CASSPSLARVDTEAFF
few TRBJ2-7 TRBV9 CASSLKLAGETEQYF
- TRBJ1-6 TRBV19 CASSSPGTGVDNSPLHF
- TRBJ2-1 TRBV6-1 CASSENRGAYNEQFF
- TRBJ1-5 TRBV4-1 CASSQVVGQGRHF
- TRBJ1-4 TRBV20-1 CSASEAQGDTTNEKLFF
- TRBJ1-5 TRBV7-2 CASSPGGGSNQPQHF
- TRBJ2-3 TRBV5-1 CASSSGVATDTQYF
- TRBJ2-1 TRBV28 CATLTRGLSSYNEQFF
- TRBJ2-7 TRBV19 CASSVQQGNDYEQYF
- TRBJ2-7 TRBV2 CASKGGLYEQYF
- TRBJ1-5 TRBV10-3 CAIGGQALSNQPQHF
once TRBJ2-3 TRBV3-1/TRBV3-2 CASSPGTSTDTQYF
- TRBJ2-5 TRBV2 CASSELAGGQGTQYF
- TRBJ1-5 TRBV24-1 CATSGAGGNQPQHF
- TRBJ2-5 TRBV28 CASRPTGGFETQYF
- TRBJ2-6 TRBV7-3 CASSLRAGATGANVLTF
many TRBJ1-5 TRBV19 CASSVTGGNQPQHF
- TRBJ2-2 TRBV24-1 CATSDRTELMNTGELFF
- TRBJ1-1 TRBV7-9 CASSLEDGGQGKAFF
- TRBJ1-2 TRBV9 CASSVGGTGGKNGYTF
- TRBJ1-6 TRBV7-8 CASTDLGTGGRNSPLHF
- TRBJ1-1 TRBV12-3/TRBV12-4 CASTPFGGYEAFF
few TRBJ2-5 TRBV4-1 CASSSEEGGVQETQYF
- TRBJ1-4 TRBV6-5 CASSRGITNEKLFF
- TRBJ2-6 TRBV5-6 CASSGGGPPGANVLTF
- TRBJ2-7 TRBV11-1 CASSLRDSSYEQYF
few TRBJ2-2 TRBV6-4 CASSGGLAGGPGTGELFF
once TRBJ2-1 TRBV9 CASSANQGPNYNEQFF
once TRBJ2-5 TRBV7-2 CASSFKSGSGLETQYF
- TRBJ1-2 TRBV28 CASSKTGRGYTF
- TRBJ2-2 TRBV3-1/TRBV3-2 CASSQEARVFTGELFF
- TRBJ1-1 TRBV5-1 CASSLVIGRGGTEAFF
- TRBJ1-6 TRBV7-9 CASSTEGPLLHF
- TRBJ2-6 TRBV18 CASSPPNQGYSGANVLTF
- TRBJ1-1 TRBV28 CASSLFGRVGNTEAFF
- TRBJ2-5 TRBV28 CASSSLRGHNQETQYF
- TRBJ2-3 TRBV6-5 CASKTGFGTDTQYF
- TRBJ2-1 TRBV6-1 CASSEGRGGEQFF
- TRBJ2-1 TRBV3-1/TRBV3-2 CASSQDLGAGQFF
- TRBJ2-1 TRBV30 CASQLATPYNEQFF
- TRBJ1-4 TRBV7-6 CASKRGGLFEKLFF
- TRBJ1-1 TRBV28 CASRRRDTEAFF
- TRBJ1-5 TRBV18 CASSRGDQPQHF
- TRBJ2-2 TRBV6-4 CASRPTGSVTGELFF
- TRBJ1-5 TRBV27 CASRSLMGAPRGNQPQHF